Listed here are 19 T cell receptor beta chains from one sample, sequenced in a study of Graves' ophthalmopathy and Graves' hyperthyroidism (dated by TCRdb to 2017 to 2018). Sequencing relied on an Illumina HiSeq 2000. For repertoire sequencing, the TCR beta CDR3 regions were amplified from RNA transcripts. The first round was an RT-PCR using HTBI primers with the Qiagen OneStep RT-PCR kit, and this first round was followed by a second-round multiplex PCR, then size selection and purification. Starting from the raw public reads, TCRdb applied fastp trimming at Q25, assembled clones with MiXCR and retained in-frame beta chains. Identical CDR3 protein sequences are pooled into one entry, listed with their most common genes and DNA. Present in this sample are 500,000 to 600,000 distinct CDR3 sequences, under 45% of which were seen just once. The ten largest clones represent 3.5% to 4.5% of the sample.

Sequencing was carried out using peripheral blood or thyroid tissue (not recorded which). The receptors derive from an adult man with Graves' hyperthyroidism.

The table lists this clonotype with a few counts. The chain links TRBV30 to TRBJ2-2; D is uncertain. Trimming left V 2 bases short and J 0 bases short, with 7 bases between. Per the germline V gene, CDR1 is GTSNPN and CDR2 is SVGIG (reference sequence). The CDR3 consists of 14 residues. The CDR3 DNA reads TGTGCCTGGAGTTTAGGGACGAACACCGGGGAGCTGTTTTTT. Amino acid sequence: CAWSLGTNTGELFF.

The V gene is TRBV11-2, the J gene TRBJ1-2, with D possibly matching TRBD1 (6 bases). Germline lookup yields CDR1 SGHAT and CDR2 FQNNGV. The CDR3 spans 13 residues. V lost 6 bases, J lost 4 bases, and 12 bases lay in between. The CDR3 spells CASSNRVAYGYTF. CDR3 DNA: TGTGCCAGCAGTAACAGGGTAGCCTATGGCTACACCTTC.

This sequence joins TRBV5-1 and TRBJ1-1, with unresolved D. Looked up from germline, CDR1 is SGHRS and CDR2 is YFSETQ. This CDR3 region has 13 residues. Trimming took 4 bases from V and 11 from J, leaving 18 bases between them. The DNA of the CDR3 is TGCGCCAGCAGCCTGGACGTATCCTACGAGGCTTTCTTT. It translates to CASSLDVSYEAFF.

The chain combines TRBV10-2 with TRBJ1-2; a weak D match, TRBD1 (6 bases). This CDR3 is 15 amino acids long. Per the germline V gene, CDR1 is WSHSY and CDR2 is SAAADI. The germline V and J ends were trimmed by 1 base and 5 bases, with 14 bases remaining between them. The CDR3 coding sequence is TGCGCCAGCAGTGAGTTAGGGGGAGCAGGGTATGGCTACACCTTC. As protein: CASSELGGAGYGYTF.

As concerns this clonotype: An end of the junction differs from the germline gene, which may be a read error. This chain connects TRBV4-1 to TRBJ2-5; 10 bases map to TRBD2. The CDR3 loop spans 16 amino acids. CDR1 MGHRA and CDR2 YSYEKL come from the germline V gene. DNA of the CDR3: TGCGCCAGCAGCCAACTAGCGGGGGCCCCCCAAGAGGCCCAGTACTTC. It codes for CASSQLAGAPQEAQYF.

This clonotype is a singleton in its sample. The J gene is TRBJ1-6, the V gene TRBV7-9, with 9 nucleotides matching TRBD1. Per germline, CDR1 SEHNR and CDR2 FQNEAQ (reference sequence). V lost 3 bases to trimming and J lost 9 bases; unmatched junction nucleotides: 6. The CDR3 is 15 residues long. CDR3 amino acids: CASSFRDRAVSPLHF. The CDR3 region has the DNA TGTGCCAGCAGCTTCCGGGACAGGGCAGTTTCACCCCTCCACTTT.

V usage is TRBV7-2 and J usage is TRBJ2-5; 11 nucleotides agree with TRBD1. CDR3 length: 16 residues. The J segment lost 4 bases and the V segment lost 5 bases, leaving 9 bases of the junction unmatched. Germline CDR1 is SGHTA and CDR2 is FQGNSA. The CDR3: CASSRSRTGGRETQYF. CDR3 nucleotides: TGTGCCAGCAGCCGCTCTCGGACAGGGGGCAGAGAGACCCAGTACTTC. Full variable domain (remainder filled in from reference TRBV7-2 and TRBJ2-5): GAGVSQSPSNKVTEKGKDVELRCDPISGHTALYWYRQSLGQGLEFLIYFQGNSAPDKSGLPSDRFSAERTGGSVSTLTIQRTQQEDSAVYLCASSRSRTGGRETQYFGPGTRLLVL.

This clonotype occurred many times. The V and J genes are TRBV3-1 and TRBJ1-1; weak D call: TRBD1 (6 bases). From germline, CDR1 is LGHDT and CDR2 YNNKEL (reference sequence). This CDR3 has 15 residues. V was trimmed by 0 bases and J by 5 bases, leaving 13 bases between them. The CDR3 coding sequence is TGTGCCAGCAGCCAAGAACGGTACAGGGTAACTGAAGCTTTCTTT. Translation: CASSQERYRVTEAFF.

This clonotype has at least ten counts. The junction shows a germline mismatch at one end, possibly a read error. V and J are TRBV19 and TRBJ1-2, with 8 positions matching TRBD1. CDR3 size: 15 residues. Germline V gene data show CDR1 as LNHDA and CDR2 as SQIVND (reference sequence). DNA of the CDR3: TGTGCCAGTAGGATAGGACAGGGAGAGCGCTATGGCTACACCTTC. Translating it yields CASRIGQGERYGYTF.

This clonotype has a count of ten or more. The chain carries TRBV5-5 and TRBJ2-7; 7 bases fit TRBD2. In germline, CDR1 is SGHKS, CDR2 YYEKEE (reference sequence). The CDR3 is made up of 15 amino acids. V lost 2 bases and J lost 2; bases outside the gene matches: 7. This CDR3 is CASSFGLAETYEQYF. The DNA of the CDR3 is TGTGCCAGCAGCTTCGGTCTAGCGGAAACCTACGAGCAGTACTTC.

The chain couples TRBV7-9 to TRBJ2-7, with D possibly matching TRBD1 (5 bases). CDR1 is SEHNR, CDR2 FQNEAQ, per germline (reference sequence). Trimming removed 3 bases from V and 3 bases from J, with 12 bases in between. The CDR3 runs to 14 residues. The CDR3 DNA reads TGTGCCAGCAGCTTTGCCGGCAGGGACTACGAGCAGTACTTC. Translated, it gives CASSFAGRDYEQYF.

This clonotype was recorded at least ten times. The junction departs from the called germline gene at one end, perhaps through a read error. In DNA, the CDR3 is TGTGCCAGCAGTCTAGGGACAGCGAACACTGAAGCTTTCTTT. As protein: CASSLGTANTEAFF. The chain has TRBV5-1 and TRBJ1-1, with 7 positions matching TRBD1. Germline loops: CDR1 SGHRS, CDR2 YFSETQ. This CDR3 contains 14 residues.

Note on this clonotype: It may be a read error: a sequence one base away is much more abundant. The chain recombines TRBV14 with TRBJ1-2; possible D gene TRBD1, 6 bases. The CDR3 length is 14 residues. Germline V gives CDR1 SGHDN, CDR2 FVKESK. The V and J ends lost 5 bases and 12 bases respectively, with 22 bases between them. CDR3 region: CASSSLDRRRGHTF. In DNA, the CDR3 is TGTGCCAGCAGCTCCCTAGACAGGCGACGCGGCCACACCTTC.

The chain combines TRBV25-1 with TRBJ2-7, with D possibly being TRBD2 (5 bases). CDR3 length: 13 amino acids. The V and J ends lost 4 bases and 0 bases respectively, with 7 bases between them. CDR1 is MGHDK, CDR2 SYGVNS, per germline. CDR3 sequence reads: CASSAGISYEQYF. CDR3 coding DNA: TGTGCCAGCAGTGCCGGGATCTCCTACGAGCAGTACTTC.

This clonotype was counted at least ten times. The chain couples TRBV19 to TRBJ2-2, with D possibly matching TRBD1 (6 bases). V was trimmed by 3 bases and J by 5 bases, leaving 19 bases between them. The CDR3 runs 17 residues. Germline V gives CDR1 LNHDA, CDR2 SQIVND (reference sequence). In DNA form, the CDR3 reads TGTGCCAGTAGTATGTTGGGGCAGGGGTTCTGGACCGGGGAGCTGTTTTTT. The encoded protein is CASSMLGQGFWTGELFF.

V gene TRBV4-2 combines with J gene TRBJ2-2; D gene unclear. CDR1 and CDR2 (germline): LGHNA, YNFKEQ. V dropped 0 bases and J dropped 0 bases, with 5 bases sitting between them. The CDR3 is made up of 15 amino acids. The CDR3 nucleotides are TGTGCCAGCAGCCAAGAACAGCCGAACACCGGGGAGCTGTTTTTT. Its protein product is CASSQEQPNTGELFF.

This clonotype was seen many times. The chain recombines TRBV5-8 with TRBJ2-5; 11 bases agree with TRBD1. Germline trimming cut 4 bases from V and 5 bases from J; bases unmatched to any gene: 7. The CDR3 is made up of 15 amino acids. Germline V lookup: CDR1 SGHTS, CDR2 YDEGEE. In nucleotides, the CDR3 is TGTGCCAGCAGCAAGGGACAGGGGGACAGGGAGACCCAGTACTTC. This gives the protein CASSKGQGDRETQYF.

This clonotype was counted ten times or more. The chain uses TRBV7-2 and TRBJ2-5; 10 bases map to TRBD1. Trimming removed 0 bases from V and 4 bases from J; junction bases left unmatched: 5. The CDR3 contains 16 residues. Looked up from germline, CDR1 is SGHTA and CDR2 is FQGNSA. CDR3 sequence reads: CASSLAWGQGRETQYF. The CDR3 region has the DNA TGTGCCAGCAGCTTAGCATGGGGACAGGGGAGAGAGACCCAGTACTTC.

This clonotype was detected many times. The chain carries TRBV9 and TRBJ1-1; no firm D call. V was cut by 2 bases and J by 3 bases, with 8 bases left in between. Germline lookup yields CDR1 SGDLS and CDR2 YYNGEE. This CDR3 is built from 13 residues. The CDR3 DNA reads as TGTGCCAGCAGCGTCAGGTGGGACACTGAAGCTTTCTTT. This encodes CASSVRWDTEAFF.